The 8 T cell receptor beta chains given below trace back to one sample, sequenced in a study of lymphopenia after photon versus proton radiotherapy. The data were produced by immunoSEQ multiplex PCR, yet TCRdb's version contains in-frame clones alone and is incomplete. The repertoire includes 150,000 to 200,000 clones, about nine tenths of them detected once, and around 4.7% sits in the top ten. The specimen comprised peripheral blood, sampled from a patient treated with photon-based radiotherapy. These receptors all come from a man in his fifties with gastric cancer.

There are a few counts of this clone. The V call is TRBV20-1, the J call TRBJ2-7; D is undetermined. The germline V gene has CDR1 DFQATT and CDR2 SNEGSKA (reference sequence). The V end lost 3 bases, the J end lost 7 bases, and 10 bases lay between the germline ends. The CDR3 has 11 amino acids. The CDR3 DNA follows: TGCAGTGCTAGGACCATTCGGGAGCAGTACTTC. It codes for CSARTIREQYF.

This rearrangement joins TRBV23-1 to TRBJ1-1; possible D gene TRBD1, 6 bases. TRBV23-1 is classed as an ORF, of uncertain function. The CDR3 has 13 residues. With 0 bases removed from V and 10 bases from J, the gap between germline ends came to 12 bases. CDR3 in amino acids: CASSQSQGGGAFF. The CDR3 DNA reads TGCGCCAGCAGTCAATCACAGGGTGGTGGAGCTTTCTTT.

The chain recombines TRBV7-2 with TRBJ2-7, with 9 bases that match TRBD2. The CDR3 covers 16 residues. Germline V gives CDR1 SGHTA, CDR2 FQGNSA. V dropped 4 bases and J dropped 7; count of bases not matched to a gene: 14. The CDR3 reads CASSWDSSGASGEQYF. CDR3 DNA sequence: TGTGCCAGCAGCTGGGATTCTAGCGGGGCGTCTGGGGAGCAGTACTTC.

The chain carries TRBV19 and TRBJ1-4, with D possibly matching TRBD1 (6 bases). The CDR3 is 17 residues long. With 7 bases removed from V and 8 bases from J, the gap between germline ends came to 26 bases. Per the germline V gene, CDR1 is LNHDA and CDR2 is SQIVND (reference sequence). The CDR3 region is CASTSPTGRGVGEKLFF. The CDR3 DNA reads as TGTGCCAGTACCAGTCCAACAGGGCGGGGAGTAGGGGAAAAACTGTTTTTT.

This clone was seen only a few times. The gene calls are TRBV11-2 and TRBJ1-3, with a tentative D call TRBD1 (5 bases). There are 15 residues in the CDR3. V was shortened by 1 base and J by 2 bases, with 9 bases between the two germline ends. The V gene's germline CDR1 is SGHAT and CDR2 FQNNGV. The CDR3 reads CASSLGAGPGNTIYF. The CDR3 DNA reads TGTGCCAGCAGCTTAGGCGCGGGGCCTGGAAACACCATATATTTT.

The rearrangement links TRBV5-6 to TRBJ1-1, with D possibly TRBD1 on 5 matching bases. The V gene lost 2 bases and the J gene lost 4 bases, with 9 bases spanning the gap. The germline CDR1 and CDR2 sequences are SGHDT and YYEEEE. The CDR3 sequence is 13 residues long. The CDR3 nucleotides are TGTGCCAGCAGCTTAGGGGTGGGCACTGAAGCTTTCTTT. Encoded protein: CASSLGVGTEAFF.

The chain employs TRBV2 and TRBJ2-2; TRBD2 might be the D (6 bases). CDR3 size: 14 residues. Trimming took 3 bases from V and 6 from J, leaving 11 bases between them. Germline V CDR1 and CDR2: SNHLY, FYNNEI. The chain's CDR3 is CASSERGLSGELFF. CDR3 sequence (DNA): TGTGCCAGCAGTGAGAGGGGACTTTCCGGGGAGCTGTTTTTT.

This clone was counted between two and nine times. This chain joins TRBV30 and TRBJ1-1; D ambiguous. The ends were cut back, 4 bases at V and 3 bases at J, with 6 bases in the middle. CDR3 length equals 11 residues. Looked up from germline, CDR1 is GTSNPN and CDR2 is SVGIG (reference sequence). The CDR3 reads CAWMIDTEAFF. CDR3 DNA sequence: TGTGCCTGGATGATTGACACTGAAGCTTTCTTT. Variable domain in full (rest from reference TRBV30 and TRBJ1-1): SQTIHQWPATLVQPVGSPLSLECTVEGTSNPNLYWYRQAAGRGLQLLFYSVGIGQISSEVPQNLSASRPQDRQFILSSKKLLLSDSGFYLCAWMIDTEAFFGQGTRLTVV.